The entry below gives a single TCR beta chain sequence along with its context. This sample was included in a study of blood T cell repertoires in COVID-19. Using immunoSEQ multiplex PCR, the repertoire was profiled, and TCRdb retains in-frame clones only, with some absent. The sample holds roughly 400,000 clones, 80% to 95% seen once. Source material: PBMCs or T cells enriched from blood (not recorded which). This sequence originates from a woman between 35 and 50 years old who had been exposed to COVID-19.

The CDR3 sequence is CATSGRRATDTQYF. The CDR3 DNA reads TGTGCCACCAGTGGAAGGAGGGCCACAGATACGCAGTATTTT. V is TRBV24-1 and J is TRBJ2-3; D is possibly TRBD2 (6 bases). The CDR3 sequence is 14 residues long. Between the trimmed V and J ends, which lost 5 bases and 2 bases, there was a span of 10 bases. CDR1 KGHDR and CDR2 SFDVKD come from the germline V gene.